This T cell receptor (beta chain) appears in the sequencing data of a study of T cells in Graves' hyperthyroidism and ophthalmopathy. At the level of the study: Peripheral blood collection took place at initial diagnosis, before any treatment.

The V and J ends lost 10 bases and 5 bases respectively, with 17 bases between them. The CDR3 extends over 14 amino acids. Germline V CDR1 and CDR2: MDHEN, SYDVKM. Disease duration was under 3 months in the ophthalmopathy patients, who also had a Clinical Activity Score of at least 3 and a NOSPECS grade of at least 4. It was uncontrolled infection, other autoimmune disease, pregnancy or lactation that excluded patients. Diagnosing involved the use of clinical symptoms, serum thyroxine and TRAb, thyroid ultrasound and orbital computed tomography. Amplification of TCR beta CDR3 regions was performed using RNA transcripts as template. TCR CDR3 regions were first amplified by RT-PCR with HTBI primers. MiXCR, run by TCRdb on the multiplex PCR reads, gives a single entry per CDR3 protein. This sample has some 570,000 distinct CDR3 sequences, with 14% found just once.

This receptor was taken from a woman younger than 35 with Graves' ophthalmopathy. The chain uses TRBV28 and TRBJ2-2, with unresolved D. What was sequenced was blood. The CDR3 sequence is CATRPRWNTGELFF. DNA for the CDR3: TGTGCCACCCGGCCACGATGGAATACCGGGGAGCTGTTTTTT.